The present entry profiles one TCR beta chain with its context. Its target is unknown. V was trimmed by 0 bases and J by 2 bases, leaving 12 bases between them. This CDR3 has 15 residues. Germline loops: CDR1 SQVTM, CDR2 ANQGSEA. The time point: patch test 1, 2 weeks after DPC sensitization. Treatment here: therapeutic diphenylcyclopropenone sensitization with weekly scalp DPC. Drawing of blood took place ahead of applying each patch test. This specimen belongs to a study of human T cells and chemical hapten exposure. Whole-study results and caveats: The study found expanded TCRs formed significantly more large CDR3 similarity clusters than controls.

Single cDNA molecules in the library carried unique molecular identifiers attached during preparation. Via MiXCR, TCRdb re-called the RACE reads, giving one row per CDR3 protein. The sample comprises around 120,000 distinct CDR3 sequences, roughly 9.6% of which are singletons, and 3% to 4.5% rests with the top ten. This clonotype was sampled from a woman between 40 and 50 years old with alopecia areata. Some clones in this sample may be carry-over from other donors' samples. The sequencing used whole blood, collected in connection with sensitization to the hapten diphenylcyclopropenone (DPC). This chain uses TRBV29-1 with TRBJ2-3; no reliable D call. This CDR3 reads CSVEDSTADTDTQYF. CDR3 coding DNA: TGCAGCGTTGAAGATAGTACAGCCGACACAGATACGCAGTATTTT.